This T cell receptor beta chain was sequenced in a study of human thymus T cells. Study-level findings and limits: Blood and thymic repertoires both appeared biased in V and J gene usage.

Infants, healthy and Finnish, who were having corrective surgery for congenital heart defects served as donors. During surgery, about 0.5-1 mL peripheral blood was drawn from four of eight donors. Genomic DNA was extracted from every available blood leukocyte. On this clone itself: Antigen unknown.

TCRdb's copy holds only in-frame clones and misses some; the assay was immunoSEQ multiplex PCR. This table has tens of thousands of clones, 94% appearing once. The sample comprised blood. The receptor was isolated from a boy younger than two with a congenital heart defect but otherwise immunologically healthy.

The chain's CDR3 is CASSLGSRDRGLIEQYF. In nucleotides, the CDR3 is TGTGCCAGCAGCTTAGGCTCTCGGGACAGGGGGCTTATCGAGCAGTACTTC. This chain connects TRBV7-9 to TRBJ2-7; 12 bases agree with TRBD1. CDR1 is SEHNR, CDR2 FQNEAQ, per germline (reference sequence). The CDR3 runs 17 residues. V shed 1 base and J 6 bases; nucleotides not matched to a gene: 10.